Shown below are 5 T cell receptor beta chains from a single sample sequenced in a study of early T cells in non-severe SARS-CoV-2 infection. TCRdb ran MiXCR on the 5' RACE reads and lists one entry per CDR3 protein. This repertoire shows 26,000 or so distinct CDR3 sequences, roughly 4.1% found once; its top ten account for 6.2%. Sequencing was performed on whole blood. The receptor source for this set is an adult who was a healthcare worker with PCR-confirmed SARS-CoV-2 infection or an uninfected control (not recorded which).

This clonotype was found a few times. The J gene is TRBJ2-3, the V gene TRBV6-2 or TRBV6-3; D gene ambiguous. The germline V gene encodes CDR1 MNHEY and CDR2 SVGEGT. V lost 2 bases, J lost 4 bases, and 13 bases lay in between. The CDR3 is 15 amino acids. CDR3 DNA: TGTGCCAGCAGTTACGACGAAGGCAGCGCAGATACGCAGTATTTT. The encoded protein is CASSYDEGSADTQYF.

This chain uses TRBV20-1 with TRBJ2-5; unclear D gene. Germline V CDR1 and CDR2: DFQATT, SNEGSKA (reference sequence). V lost 5 bases and J lost 2, with 6 bases in between. This CDR3 comprises 11 residues. The CDR3 sequence is CSALGQETQYF. The CDR3 DNA reads TGCAGTGCTCTGGGGCAAGAGACCCAGTACTTC.

This clonotype was seen repeatedly, ten times or more. The chain couples TRBV11-2 to TRBJ2-1; 7 bases are shared with TRBD2. V gave up 1 base and J gave up 8 bases; unmatched junction bases: 8. CDR3 length: 15 amino acids. CDR1 and CDR2 from the germline V gene are SGHAT and FQNNGV. The CDR3 region is CASSLGSSSGDEQFF. CDR3 DNA sequence: TGTGCCAGCAGCTTAGGGAGTTCTAGCGGCGATGAGCAGTTCTTC.

In this sample, this clonotype turned up many times. This chain joins TRBV5-4 and TRBJ2-1; TRBD2 agrees at 11 bases. The germline gives CDR1 SGHNT, CDR2 YYREEE (reference sequence). The CDR3 is 15 residues long. The V segment lost 6 bases and the J segment 5 bases; nucleotides outside the gene matches: 7. CDR3 coding DNA: TGTGCCAGCACCAGTAGCGGGAGGGCAGACAATGAGCAGTTCTTC. Protein: CASTSSGRADNEQFF.

This clonotype was recorded many times. As DNA, the CDR3 is TGTGCCAGCAGCCTTATCGGACAGGGGGCGGCTAATGAAAAACTGTTTTTT. It encodes CASSLIGQGAANEKLFF. The V and J genes are TRBV6-2 or TRBV6-3 and TRBJ1-4, with 11 bases identical to TRBD1. CDR1 and CDR2 (germline): MNHEY, SVGEGT. The CDR3 is 17 residues long. Germline trimming cut 6 bases from V and 3 bases from J; bases unmatched to any gene: 9.